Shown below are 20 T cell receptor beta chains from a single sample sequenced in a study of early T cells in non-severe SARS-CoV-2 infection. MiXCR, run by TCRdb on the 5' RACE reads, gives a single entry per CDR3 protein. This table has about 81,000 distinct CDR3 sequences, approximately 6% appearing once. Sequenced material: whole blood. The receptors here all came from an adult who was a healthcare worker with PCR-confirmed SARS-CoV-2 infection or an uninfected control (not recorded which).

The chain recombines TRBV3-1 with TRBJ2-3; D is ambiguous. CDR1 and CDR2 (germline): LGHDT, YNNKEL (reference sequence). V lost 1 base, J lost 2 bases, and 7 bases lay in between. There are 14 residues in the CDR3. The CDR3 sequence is CASSQVPATDTQYF. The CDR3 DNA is TGTGCCAGCAGCCAAGTGCCAGCCACAGATACGCAGTATTTT.

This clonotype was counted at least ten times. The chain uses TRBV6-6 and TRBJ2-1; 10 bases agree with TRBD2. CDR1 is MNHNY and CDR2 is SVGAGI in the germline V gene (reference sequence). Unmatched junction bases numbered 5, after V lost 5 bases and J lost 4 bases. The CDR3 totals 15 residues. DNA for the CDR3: TGTGCCAGCAGTGGGCTAGCGGGGGTATACAATGAGCAGTTCTTC. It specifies CASSGLAGVYNEQFF.

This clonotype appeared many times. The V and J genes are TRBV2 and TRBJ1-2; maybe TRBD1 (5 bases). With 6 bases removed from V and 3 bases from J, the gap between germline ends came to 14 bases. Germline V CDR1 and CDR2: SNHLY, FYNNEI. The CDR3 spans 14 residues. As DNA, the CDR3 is TGTGCCAGCAGGTCAGGGTTAGGGGACTATGGCTACACCTTC. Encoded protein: CASRSGLGDYGYTF.

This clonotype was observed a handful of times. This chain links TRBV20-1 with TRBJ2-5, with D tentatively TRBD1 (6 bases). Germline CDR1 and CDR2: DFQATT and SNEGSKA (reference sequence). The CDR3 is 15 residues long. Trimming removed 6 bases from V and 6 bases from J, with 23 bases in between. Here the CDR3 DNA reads TGCAGTGCCCTCTATACACCAGAGGGGGTAAAGACCCAGTACTTC. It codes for CSALYTPEGVKTQYF.

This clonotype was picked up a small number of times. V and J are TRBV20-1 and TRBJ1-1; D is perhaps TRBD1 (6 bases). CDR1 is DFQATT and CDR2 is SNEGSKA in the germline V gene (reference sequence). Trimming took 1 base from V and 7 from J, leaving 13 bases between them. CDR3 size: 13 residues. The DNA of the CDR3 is TGCAGTGCTAGAGTTTGGGGGGCCGATGAAGCTTTCTTT. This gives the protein CSARVWGADEAFF.

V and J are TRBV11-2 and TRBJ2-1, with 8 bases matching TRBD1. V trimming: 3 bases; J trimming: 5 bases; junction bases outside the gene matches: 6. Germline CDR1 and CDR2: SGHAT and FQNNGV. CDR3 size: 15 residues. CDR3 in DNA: TGTGCCAGCAGCTTGGACAGGGTGAGAAACAATGAGCAGTTCTTC. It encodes CASSLDRVRNNEQFF.

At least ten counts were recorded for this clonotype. CDR3 amino acids: CASSLNRDEQYF. The DNA for the CDR3 is TGCGCCAGCAGCTTGAATCGCGACGAGCAGTACTTC. This chain uses TRBV5-1 with TRBJ2-7; D remains ambiguous. The V and J ends lost 1 base and 5 bases respectively, with 7 bases between them. CDR1 and CDR2 (germline): SGHRS, YFSETQ. CDR3 size: 12 residues. The full variable domain, rest sourced from reference TRBV5-1 and TRBJ2-7, is KAGVTQTPRYLIKTRGQQVTLSCSPISGHRSVSWYQQTPGQGLQFLFEYFSETQRNKGNFPGRFSGRQFSNSRSEMNVSTLELGDSALYLCASSLNRDEQYFGPGTRLTVT.

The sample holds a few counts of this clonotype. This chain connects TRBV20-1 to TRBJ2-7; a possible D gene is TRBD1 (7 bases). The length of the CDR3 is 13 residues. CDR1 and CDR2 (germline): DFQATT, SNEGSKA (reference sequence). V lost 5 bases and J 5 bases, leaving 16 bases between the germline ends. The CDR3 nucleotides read TGCAGTGCTGTCCTAGACAGGGAGGACGAGCAGTACTTC. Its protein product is CSAVLDREDEQYF.

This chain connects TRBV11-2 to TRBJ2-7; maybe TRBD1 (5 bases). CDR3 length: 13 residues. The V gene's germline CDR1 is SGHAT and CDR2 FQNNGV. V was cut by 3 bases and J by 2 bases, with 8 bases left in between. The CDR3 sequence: CASSFDRTYEQYF. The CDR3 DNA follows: TGTGCCAGCAGCTTCGACAGAACCTACGAGCAGTACTTC.

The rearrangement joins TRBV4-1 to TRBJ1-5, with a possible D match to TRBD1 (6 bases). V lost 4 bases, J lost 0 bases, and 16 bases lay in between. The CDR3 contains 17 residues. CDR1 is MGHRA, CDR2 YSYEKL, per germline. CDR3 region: CASSLGGETNSNQPQHF. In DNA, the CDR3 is TGCGCCAGCAGCCTGGGGGGCGAGACAAATAGCAATCAGCCCCAGCATTTT.

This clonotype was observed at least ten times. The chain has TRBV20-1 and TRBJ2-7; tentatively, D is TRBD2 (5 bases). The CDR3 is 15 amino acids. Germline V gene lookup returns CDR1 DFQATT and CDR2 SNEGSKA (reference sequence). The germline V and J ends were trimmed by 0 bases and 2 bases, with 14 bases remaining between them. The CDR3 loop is CSARDAAGQTYEQYF. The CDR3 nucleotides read TGCAGTGCTAGAGACGCGGCGGGTCAGACCTACGAGCAGTACTTC.

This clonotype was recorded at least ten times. DNA of the CDR3: TGCGCCAGCAGCCACGCCGGGACACCTGAAGCTTTCTTT. It yields the protein CASSHAGTPEAFF. The chain uses TRBV5-1 and TRBJ1-1, with D possibly TRBD1 on 6 matching bases. V was trimmed by 4 bases and J by 6 bases, leaving 13 bases between them. The length of the CDR3 is 13 residues. Germline V gene lookup returns CDR1 SGHRS and CDR2 YFSETQ.

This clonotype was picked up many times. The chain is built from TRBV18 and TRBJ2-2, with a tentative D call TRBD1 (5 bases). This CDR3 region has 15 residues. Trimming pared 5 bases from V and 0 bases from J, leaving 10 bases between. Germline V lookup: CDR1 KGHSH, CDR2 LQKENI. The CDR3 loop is CASSLQDANTGELFF. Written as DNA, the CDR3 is TGTGCCAGCTCATTACAGGACGCGAACACCGGGGAGCTGTTTTTT.

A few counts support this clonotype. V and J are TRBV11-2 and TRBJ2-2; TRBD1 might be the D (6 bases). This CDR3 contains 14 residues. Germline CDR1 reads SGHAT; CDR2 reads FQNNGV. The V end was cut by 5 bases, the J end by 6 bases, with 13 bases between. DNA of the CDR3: TGTGCCAGCAGCCAACAGGGTCCCCCCGGGGAGCTGTTTTTT. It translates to CASSQQGPPGELFF.

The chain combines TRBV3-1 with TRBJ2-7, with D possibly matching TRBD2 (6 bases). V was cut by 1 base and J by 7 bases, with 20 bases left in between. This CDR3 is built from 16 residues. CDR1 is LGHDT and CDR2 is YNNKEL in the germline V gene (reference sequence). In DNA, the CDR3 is TGTGCCAGCAGCCAAGTCGTCCAGGGAGGTACTGGGGAGCAGTACTTC. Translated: CASSQVVQGGTGEQYF.

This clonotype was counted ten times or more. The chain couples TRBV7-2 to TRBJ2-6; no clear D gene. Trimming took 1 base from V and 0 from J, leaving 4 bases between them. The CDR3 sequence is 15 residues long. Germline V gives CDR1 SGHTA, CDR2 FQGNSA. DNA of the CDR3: TGTGCCAGCAGCTTAGTCCCCTCTGGGGCCAACGTCCTGACTTTC. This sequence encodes CASSLVPSGANVLTF.

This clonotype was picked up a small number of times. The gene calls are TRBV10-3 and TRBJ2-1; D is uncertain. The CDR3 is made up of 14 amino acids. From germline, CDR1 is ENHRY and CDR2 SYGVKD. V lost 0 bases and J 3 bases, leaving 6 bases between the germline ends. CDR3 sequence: CAISESTDYNEQFF. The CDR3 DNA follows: TGTGCCATCAGTGAGTCCACAGACTACAATGAGCAGTTCTTC.

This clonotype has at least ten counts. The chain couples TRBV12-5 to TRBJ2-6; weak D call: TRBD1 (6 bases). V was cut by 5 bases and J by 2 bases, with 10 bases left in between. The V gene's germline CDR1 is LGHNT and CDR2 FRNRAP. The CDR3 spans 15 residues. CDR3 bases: TGTGCTAGTGGTACAGGACAGCCTGGGGCCAACGTCCTGACTTTC. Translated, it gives CASGTGQPGANVLTF.

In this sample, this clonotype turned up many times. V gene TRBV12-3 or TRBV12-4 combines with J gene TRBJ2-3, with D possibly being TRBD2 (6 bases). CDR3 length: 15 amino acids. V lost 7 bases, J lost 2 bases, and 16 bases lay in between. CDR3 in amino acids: CASIRTSPDTDTQYF. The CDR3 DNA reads TGTGCCAGCATCCGAACTAGCCCCGACACAGATACGCAGTATTTT.

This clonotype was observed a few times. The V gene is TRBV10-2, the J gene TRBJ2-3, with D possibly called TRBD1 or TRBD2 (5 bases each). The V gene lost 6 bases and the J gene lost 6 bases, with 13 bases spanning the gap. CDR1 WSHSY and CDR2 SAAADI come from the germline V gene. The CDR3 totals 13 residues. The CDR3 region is CASSAGRGDTQYF. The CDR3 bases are TGCGCCAGCAGCGCAGGGCGAGGGGATACGCAGTATTTT.